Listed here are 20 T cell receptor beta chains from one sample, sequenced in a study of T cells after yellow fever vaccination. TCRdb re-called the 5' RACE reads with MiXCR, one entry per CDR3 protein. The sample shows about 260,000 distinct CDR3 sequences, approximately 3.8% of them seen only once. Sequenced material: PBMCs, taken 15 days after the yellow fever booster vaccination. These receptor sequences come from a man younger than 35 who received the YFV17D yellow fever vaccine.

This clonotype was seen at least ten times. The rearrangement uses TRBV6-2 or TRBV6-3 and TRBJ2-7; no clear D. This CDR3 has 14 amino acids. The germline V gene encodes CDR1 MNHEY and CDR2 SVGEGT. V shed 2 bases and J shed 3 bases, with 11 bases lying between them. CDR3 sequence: CASSYAGRRYEQYV. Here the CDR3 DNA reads TGTGCCAGCAGTTACGCCGGCAGGCGCTACGAGCAGTACGTC.

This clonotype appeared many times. The CDR3 is CASSQDIPTSGAETQYF. As DNA, the CDR3 is TGCGCCAGCAGCCAAGATATCCCGACTAGCGGGGCAGAGACCCAGTACTTC. The chain joins TRBV4-3 to TRBJ2-5, with 11 bases aligning to TRBD2. Germline CDR1 reads LGHNA; CDR2 reads YSLEER. Trimming cost V 0 bases and J 4 bases; bases outside gene matches: 7. The CDR3 spans 17 residues.

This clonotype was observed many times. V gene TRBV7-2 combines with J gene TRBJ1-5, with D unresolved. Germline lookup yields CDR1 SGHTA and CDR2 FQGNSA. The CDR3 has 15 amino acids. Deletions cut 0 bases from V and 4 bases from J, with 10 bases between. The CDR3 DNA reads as TGTGCCAGCAGCTTAGCGCTTGCCGGTAATCAGCCCCAGCATTTT. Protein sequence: CASSLALAGNQPQHF.

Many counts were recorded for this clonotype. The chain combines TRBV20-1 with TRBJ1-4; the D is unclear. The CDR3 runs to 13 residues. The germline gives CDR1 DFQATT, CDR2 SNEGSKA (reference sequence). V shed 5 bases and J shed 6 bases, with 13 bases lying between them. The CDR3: CSAFGSDHEKLFF. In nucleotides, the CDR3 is TGCAGTGCTTTTGGATCTGACCATGAAAAACTGTTTTTT.

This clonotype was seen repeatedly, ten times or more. The chain's CDR3 is CASSELGEYTGELFF. As DNA, the CDR3 is TGTGCCAGCAGTGAACTAGGGGAATACACCGGGGAGCTGTTTTTT. The chain combines TRBV2 with TRBJ2-2; D is perhaps TRBD1 (5 bases). In germline, CDR1 is SNHLY, CDR2 FYNNEI. CDR3 length: 15 amino acids. The V and J ends lost 2 bases and 3 bases respectively, with 10 bases between them.

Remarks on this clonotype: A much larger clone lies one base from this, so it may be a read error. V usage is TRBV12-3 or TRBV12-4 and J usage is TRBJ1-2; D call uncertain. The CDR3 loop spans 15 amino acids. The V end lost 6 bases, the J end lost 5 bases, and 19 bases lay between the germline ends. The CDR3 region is CASSPRVGGKYGYTF. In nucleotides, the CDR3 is TGTGCCAGCAGCCCTCGAGTCGGAGGAAAGTATGGCTACACCTTC.

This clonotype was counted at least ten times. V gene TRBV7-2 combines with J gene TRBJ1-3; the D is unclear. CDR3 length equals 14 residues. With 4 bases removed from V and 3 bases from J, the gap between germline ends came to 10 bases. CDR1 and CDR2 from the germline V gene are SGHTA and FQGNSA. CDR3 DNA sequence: TGTGCCAGCAGCTCTAACCAGATTGGAAACACCATATATTTT. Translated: CASSSNQIGNTIYF.

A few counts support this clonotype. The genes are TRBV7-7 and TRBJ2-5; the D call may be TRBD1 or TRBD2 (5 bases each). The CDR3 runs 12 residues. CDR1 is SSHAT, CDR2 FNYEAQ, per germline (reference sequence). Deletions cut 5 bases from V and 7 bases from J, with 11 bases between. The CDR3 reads CASSTPGGTQYF. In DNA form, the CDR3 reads TGTGCCAGCAGCACTCCTGGGGGGACCCAGTACTTC.

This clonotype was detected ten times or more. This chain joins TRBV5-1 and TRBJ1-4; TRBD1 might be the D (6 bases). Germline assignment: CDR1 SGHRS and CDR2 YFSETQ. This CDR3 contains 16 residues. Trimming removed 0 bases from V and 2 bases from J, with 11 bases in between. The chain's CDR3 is CASSLDGGRTNEKLFF. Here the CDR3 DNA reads TGCGCCAGCAGCTTGGATGGGGGCCGGACTAATGAAAAACTGTTTTTT.

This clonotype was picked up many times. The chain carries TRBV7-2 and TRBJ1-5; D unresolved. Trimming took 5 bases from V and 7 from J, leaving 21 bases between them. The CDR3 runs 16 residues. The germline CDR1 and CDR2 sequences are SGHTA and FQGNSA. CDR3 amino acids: CASSTRGGRAGQPQHF. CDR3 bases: TGTGCCAGCAGCACCCGAGGTGGAAGGGCGGGGCAGCCCCAGCATTTT.

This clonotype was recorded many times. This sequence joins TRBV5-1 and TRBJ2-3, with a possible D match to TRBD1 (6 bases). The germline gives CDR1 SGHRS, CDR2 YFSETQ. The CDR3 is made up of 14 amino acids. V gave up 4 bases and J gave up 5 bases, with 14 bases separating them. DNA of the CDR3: TGCGCCAGCAGCCAGGACAGCCCGGGAGATACGCAGTATTTT. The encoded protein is CASSQDSPGDTQYF.

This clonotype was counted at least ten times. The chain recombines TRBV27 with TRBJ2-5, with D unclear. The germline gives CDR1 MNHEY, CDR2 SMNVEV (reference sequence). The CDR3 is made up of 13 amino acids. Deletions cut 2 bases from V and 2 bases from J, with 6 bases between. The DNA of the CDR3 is TGTGCCAGCAGTTTACACATTCAAGAGACCCAGTACTTC. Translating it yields CASSLHIQETQYF.

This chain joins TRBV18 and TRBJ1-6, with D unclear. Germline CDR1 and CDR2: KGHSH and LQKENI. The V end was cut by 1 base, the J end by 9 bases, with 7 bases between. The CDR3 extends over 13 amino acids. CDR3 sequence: CASSPLELSPLHF. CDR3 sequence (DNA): TGTGCCAGCTCACCACTGGAGCTTTCACCCCTCCACTTT.

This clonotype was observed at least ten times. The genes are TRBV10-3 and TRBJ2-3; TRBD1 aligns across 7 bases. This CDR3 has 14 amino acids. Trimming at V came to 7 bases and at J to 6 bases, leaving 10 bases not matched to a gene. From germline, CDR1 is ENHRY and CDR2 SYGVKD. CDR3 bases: TGTGCCATCACCGAGCAGGGGGTAATGGATACGCAGTATTTT. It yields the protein CAITEQGVMDTQYF.

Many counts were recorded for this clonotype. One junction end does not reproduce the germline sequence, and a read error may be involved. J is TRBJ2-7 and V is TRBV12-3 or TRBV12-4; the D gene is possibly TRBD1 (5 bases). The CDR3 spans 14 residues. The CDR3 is CASSTQVTSHEQYF. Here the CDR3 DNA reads TGTGCCAGCAGTACACAGGTTACCTCCCACGAGCAGTACTTC.

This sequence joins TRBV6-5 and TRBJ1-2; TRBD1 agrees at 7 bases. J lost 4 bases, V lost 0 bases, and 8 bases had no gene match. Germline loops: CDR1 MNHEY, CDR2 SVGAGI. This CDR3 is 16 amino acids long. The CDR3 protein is CASSYSRGGSSYGYTF. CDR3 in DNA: TGTGCCAGCAGTTACTCGAGAGGGGGCAGTAGCTATGGCTACACCTTC.

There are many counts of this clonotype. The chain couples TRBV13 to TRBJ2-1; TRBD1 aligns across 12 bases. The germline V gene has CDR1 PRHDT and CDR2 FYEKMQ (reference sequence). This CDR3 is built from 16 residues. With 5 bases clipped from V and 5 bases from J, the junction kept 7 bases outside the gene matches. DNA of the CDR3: TGTGCCAGCAGCCAGACGGGACAGGGGGCGGACAATGAGCAGTTCTTC. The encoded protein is CASSQTGQGADNEQFF.

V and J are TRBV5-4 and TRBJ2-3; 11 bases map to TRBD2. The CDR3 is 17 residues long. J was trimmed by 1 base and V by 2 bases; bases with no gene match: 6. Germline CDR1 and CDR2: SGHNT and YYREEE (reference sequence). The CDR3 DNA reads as TGTGCCAGCAGCTTAACTAGCGGGGGACGGGGCACAGATACGCAGTATTTT. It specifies CASSLTSGGRGTDTQYF.

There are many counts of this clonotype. The CDR3 sequence is CASSQTGGDGYTF. The CDR3 DNA follows: TGTGCCAGCAGCCAAACAGGGGGGGACGGCTACACCTTC. This chain connects TRBV4-2 to TRBJ1-2, with TRBD1 matching over 8 bases. The length of the CDR3 is 13 residues. The germline V gene has CDR1 LGHNA and CDR2 YNFKEQ. The V and J ends lost 2 bases and 8 bases, in that order; junction bases with no gene match: 4.

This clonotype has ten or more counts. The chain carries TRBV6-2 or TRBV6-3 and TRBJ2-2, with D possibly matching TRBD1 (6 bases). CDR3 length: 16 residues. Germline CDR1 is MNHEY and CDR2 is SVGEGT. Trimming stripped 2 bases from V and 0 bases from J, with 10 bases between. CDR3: CASSYGTGTNTGELFF. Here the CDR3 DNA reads TGTGCCAGCAGTTACGGAACAGGGACGAACACCGGGGAGCTGTTTTTT.